This T cell receptor beta chain was found in a study of radiotherapy plus CTLA-4 blockade in lung cancer. Focal radiation with ipilimumab CTLA-4 blockade was given to patients with chemo-refractory metastatic non-small-cell lung cancer. Germline lookup yields CDR1 ENHRY and CDR2 SYGVKD. The CDR3 covers 15 residues. With 2 bases clipped from V and 3 bases from J, the junction kept 5 bases outside the gene matches. Clones were read by immunoSEQ multiplex PCR, and TCRdb kept only the in-frame ones, dropping some. The repertoire holds around 72,000 clones, with around 82% as singletons. This clone showed up just a few times.

The sequence was collected from a human donor with non-small cell lung cancer who had a complete response to radiotherapy plus ipilimumab. The sequenced sample was peripheral blood, obtained from a patient treated with radiotherapy plus ipilimumab. The chain has TRBV10-3 and TRBJ2-3; the match to TRBD1 covers 7 bases. The CDR3 reads CAISEATGRTDTQYF. The CDR3 DNA follows: TGTGCCATCAGTGAGGCGACAGGGCGGACAGATACGCAGTATTTT.